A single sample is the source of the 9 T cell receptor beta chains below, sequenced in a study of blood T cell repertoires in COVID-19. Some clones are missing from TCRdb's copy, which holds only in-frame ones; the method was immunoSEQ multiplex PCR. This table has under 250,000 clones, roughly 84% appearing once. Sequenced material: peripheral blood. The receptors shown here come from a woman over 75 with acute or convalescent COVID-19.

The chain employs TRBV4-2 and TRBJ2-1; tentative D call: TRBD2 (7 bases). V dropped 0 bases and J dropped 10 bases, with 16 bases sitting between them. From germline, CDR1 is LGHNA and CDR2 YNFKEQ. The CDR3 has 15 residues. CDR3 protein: CASSQDLGGAREQFF. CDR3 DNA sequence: TGTGCCAGCAGCCAAGATCTTGGGGGGGCAAGAGAGCAGTTCTTC.

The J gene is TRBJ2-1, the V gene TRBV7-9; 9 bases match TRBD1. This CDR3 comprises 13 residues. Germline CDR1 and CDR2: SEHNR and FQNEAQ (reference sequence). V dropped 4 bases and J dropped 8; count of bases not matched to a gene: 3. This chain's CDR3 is CASSWTGVDEQFF. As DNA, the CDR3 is TGTGCCAGCAGCTGGACAGGGGTGGATGAGCAGTTCTTC.

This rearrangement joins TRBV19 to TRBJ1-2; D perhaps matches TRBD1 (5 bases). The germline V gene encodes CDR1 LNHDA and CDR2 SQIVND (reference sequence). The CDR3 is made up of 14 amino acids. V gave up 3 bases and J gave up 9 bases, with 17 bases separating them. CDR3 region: CASSIGGDAFRYTF. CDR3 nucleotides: TGTGCCAGTAGTATCGGCGGGGACGCCTTCCGCTACACCTTC.

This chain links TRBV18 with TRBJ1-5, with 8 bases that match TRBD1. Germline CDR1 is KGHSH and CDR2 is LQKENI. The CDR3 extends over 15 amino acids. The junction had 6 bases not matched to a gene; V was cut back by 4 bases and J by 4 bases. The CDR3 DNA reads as TGTGCCAGCTCACGGGAAACAGGGGGAAATCAGCCCCAGCATTTT. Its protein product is CASSRETGGNQPQHF.

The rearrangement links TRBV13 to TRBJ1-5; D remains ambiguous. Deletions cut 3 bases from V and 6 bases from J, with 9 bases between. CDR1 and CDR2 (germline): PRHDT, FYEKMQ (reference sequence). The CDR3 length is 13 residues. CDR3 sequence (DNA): TGTGCCAGCAGCTTGGAGGGCCGTCAGCCCCAGCATTTT. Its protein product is CASSLEGRQPQHF.

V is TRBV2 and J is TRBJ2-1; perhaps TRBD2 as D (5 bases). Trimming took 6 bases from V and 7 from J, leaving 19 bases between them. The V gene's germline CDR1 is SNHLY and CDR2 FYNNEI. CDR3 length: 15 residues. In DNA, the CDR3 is TGTGCCAGCAGCCTCGGAGGTTTGGTGGCTAATGAGCAGTTCTTC. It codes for CASSLGGLVANEQFF.

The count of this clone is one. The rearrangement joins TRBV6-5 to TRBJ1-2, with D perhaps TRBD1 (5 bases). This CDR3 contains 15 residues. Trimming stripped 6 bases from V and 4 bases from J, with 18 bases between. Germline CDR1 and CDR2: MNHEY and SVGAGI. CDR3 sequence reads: CASSPGGVSGYGYTF. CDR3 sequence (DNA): TGTGCCAGCAGCCCCGGAGGGGTGTCCGGCTATGGCTACACCTTC.

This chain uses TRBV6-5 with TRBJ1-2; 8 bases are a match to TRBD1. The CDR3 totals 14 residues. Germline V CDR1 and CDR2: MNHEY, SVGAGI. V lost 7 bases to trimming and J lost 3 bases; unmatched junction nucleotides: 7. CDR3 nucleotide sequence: TGTGCCAGCATCTCCCCAGGGGGCGACTATGGCTACACCTTC. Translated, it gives CASISPGGDYGYTF.

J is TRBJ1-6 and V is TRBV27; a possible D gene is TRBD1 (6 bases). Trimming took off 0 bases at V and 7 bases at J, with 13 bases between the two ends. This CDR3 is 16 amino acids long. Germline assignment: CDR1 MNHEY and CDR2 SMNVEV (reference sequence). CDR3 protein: CASSLSPGGQNSPLHF. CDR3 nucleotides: TGTGCCAGCAGTTTATCTCCGGGGGGCCAGAATTCACCCCTCCACTTT.